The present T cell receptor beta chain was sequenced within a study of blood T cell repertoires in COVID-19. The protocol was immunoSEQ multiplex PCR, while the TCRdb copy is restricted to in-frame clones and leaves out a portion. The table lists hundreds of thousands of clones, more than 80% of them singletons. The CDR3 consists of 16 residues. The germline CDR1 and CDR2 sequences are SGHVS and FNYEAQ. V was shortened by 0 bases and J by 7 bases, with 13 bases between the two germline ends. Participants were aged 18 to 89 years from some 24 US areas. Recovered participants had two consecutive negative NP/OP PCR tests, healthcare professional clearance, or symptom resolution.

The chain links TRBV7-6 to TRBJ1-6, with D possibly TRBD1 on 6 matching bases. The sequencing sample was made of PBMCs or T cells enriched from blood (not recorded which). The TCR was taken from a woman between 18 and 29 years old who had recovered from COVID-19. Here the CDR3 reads CASSLASGGRNSPLHF. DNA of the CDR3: TGTGCCAGCAGCTTAGCTTCGGGGGGCAGGAATTCACCCCTCCACTTT.